Listed below are T cell receptor beta chains from one sample, sequenced in a study of post-analysis software for immune sequencing data. TCRdb re-called the PCR reads through MiXCR, storing one row per CDR3 protein. The table records 740,000 or so distinct CDR3 sequences, approximately 57% of them present only once. The sample consisted of blood. The receptors stem from a girl aged 10-17 years with multiple sclerosis. The CDR3 runs from the conserved cysteine through the conserved F or W. Each record gives: V gene, J gene, CDR3 protein.

>TRBV12-3/TRBV12-4|TRBJ2-3
CASSTGERTDTQYF
>TRBV7-2|TRBJ2-4
CASSLVSSEAKNIRYF
>TRBV3-1|TRBJ2-1
CASSQPVLRGDNEQFF
>TRBV20-1|TRBJ1-1
CSASQTGLNTEAFF
>TRBV4-2|TRBJ2-2
CASSQGSAGSGSVSGELFF
>TRBV3-1|TRBJ2-1
CASSLRTSGRADEQFF
>TRBV18|TRBJ2-7
CASSPLQDTYEQYF
>TRBV20-1|TRBJ1-2
CSARITGYGYTF
>TRBV7-2|TRBJ2-7
CASSSSGRALYEQYF
>TRBV29-1|TRBJ2-1
CSGPSDAYNEQFF
>TRBV29-1|TRBJ2-3
CSVFRLAGGTDTQYF
>TRBV20-1|TRBJ2-1
CSAQLTSGISSYNEQFF
>TRBV30|TRBJ1-1
CAWGRDSEEAFF
>TRBV27|TRBJ2-2
CASSYRADTGELFF
>TRBV11-2|TRBJ2-4
CASSPTPLAGGPNIAKNIQYF
>TRBV9|TRBJ1-1
CASSPSGGITEAFF
>TRBV6-1|TRBJ2-7
CASSEGEGSYEQYF
>TRBV5-1|TRBJ2-7
CASTPSVGNTYEQYF
>TRBV20-1|TRBJ2-1
CSAWENEQFF
>TRBV29-1|TRBJ2-1
CSGGSVWGETYNEQFF
>TRBV5-1|TRBJ2-5
CASSQKETQYF
>TRBV7-9|TRBJ1-1
CASTPWDMRLNTEAFF
>TRBV29-1|TRBJ2-1
CSVVAQSSYNEQFF
>TRBV12-3/TRBV12-4|TRBJ2-1
CASSPPLEGSGEQFF